This TCR beta chain was recovered during a study of blood T cell repertoires in COVID-19 (dated by TCRdb to about 2020). Context from the whole study: Samples covering the acute and convalescent phases of COVID-19 were provided by collaborators in the United States, Italy and Spain. HLA class I and class II types, where available, came from metadata supplied by the sample provider rather than from assay-based typing. The sample metadata nearly always contained a de-identified subject ID, COVID-19 status, age in years and sex. Deeply sampled blood TCRbeta repertoires from subjects exposed to, actively infected with, or recovered from COVID-19 were included in the dataset. The repertoires were released in a freely available public database meant as a resource for research on the immune response to SARS-CoV-2. The prospective study material was composed of cDNA or gDNA derived from T cells, B-cell-depleted T cells, or PBMCs. Samples came from the ongoing ImmuneRACE study (first 160 participants) plus 1,254 subjects from 6 global collaborators. General findings and caveats noted by the study authors: How much clinical and demographic metadata was included differed by source and by participant, and the metadata was provided uncurated.

Details on this clone: No cognate antigen has been identified for it. No base qualities exist here, and no much larger clone lies one base off it.

From cysteine to phenylalanine, the CDR3 is 16 amino acids long. The sequence is cut down to CDR3 DNA, 48 bases in frame from base 1. Ends trimmed: V by 4 bases, J by 4 bases; bases unmatched to a gene: 7. CDR1 and CDR2 (SGHTA, FQGNSA) derive from the germline V gene. Whole blood was collected in K2EDTA tubes by collaborating institutions according to the institutions' own protocols. For TCRbeta analysis, collaborator samples were shipped as frozen whole blood, as isolated PBMCs, or as DNA extracted from either sample type. TCRbeta CDR3 regions were amplified from genomic DNA using the immunoSEQ Assay, a bias-controlled multiplex PCR. For the original study's pipeline: The number of nucleated cells in each sample was estimated from the amplification of reference gene primers within the assay. Sequence reads were collapsed and filtered to measure the absolute abundance of every unique TCRbeta CDR3 rearrangement. For each sample, productive Simpson clonality was calculated by taking the square root of Simpson's diversity index across productive rearrangements. Held by TCRdb, this immuneACCESS table contains in-frame sequences only and omits some clones. Under half of the omission traces to an unresolved V gene where checked; the cause of the rest is unknown. Clone size and V and J calls were adopted from that table, with D and trimming inferred from the DNA. Present in this sample are 230,000 or so clones, roughly 80% of which were seen just once. In total, the top ten clones hold just under 20% of the sample.

Material: peripheral blood. The sequence was obtained from a man aged 30 to 39 with active or convalescent COVID-19. The V and J segments used are TRBV7-2 and TRBJ1-6; a stretch of 7 junction bases matches TRBD1. The CDR3 protein sequence reads: CASSSSGTAYNSPLHF. The DNA sequence is as follows: TGTGCCAGCAGCTCCTCCGGGACAGCATATAATTCACCCCTCCACTTT.